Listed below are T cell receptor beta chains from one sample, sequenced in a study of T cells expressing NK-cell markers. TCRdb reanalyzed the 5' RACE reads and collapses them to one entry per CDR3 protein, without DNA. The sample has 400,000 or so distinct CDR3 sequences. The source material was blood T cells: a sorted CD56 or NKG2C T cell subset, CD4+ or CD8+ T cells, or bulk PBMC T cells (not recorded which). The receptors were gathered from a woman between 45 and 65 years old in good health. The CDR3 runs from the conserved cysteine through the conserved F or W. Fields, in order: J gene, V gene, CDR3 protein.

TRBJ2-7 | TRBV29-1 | CSGGQQRDEQYF
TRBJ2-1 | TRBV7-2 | CASRIHTRSSYNEQFF
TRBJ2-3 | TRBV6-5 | CASRRGRTYTDTQYF
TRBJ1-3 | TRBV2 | CASRSLPHSGNTIYF
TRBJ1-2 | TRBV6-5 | CASRPTENYGYTF
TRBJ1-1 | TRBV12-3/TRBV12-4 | CASILGGLRSAFF
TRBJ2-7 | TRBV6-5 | CASSYSEPSGRATEQYF
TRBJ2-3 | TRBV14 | CASSHIPPWGRLSDTQYF
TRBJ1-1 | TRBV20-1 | CSARSARGMAFF
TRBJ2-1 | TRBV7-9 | CASSPLSARYNEQFF
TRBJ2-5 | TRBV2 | CASSEGRAETQYF
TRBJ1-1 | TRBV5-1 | CASSLLVAGEAAFF
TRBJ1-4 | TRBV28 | CASSPGSNEKLFF
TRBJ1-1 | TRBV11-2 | CASSSLAGAGTEAFF
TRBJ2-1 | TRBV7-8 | CASSVLSGSGAYNEQFF